The T cell receptor beta chain described here comes from a study of blood T cells in healthy people across ages. Study-wide points: It was held that the diversity estimates obtained from one million T cells were underestimates.

The CDR3 covers 15 residues. V was shortened by 2 bases and J by 1 base, with 11 bases between the two germline ends. The study drew donors from healthy Caucasian individuals in Russia aged roughly 6 to 100. A J-beta primer mix and a sample-barcoded 5' primer were used in a second PCR of about 7 to 12 cycles. TCRdb reanalysed the 5' RACE reads using MiXCR and keeps one entry per CDR3 protein. Found here are around 1.1 million distinct CDR3 sequences, less than 45% of them singletons; the top ten hold around 14%. Points on this clonotype: No antigen is known for it.

The genes are TRBV12-3 or TRBV12-4 and TRBJ1-1; maybe TRBD1 (6 bases). Sequencing used blood. The receptor comes from a man aged 18 to 30 in good health. The CDR3 DNA reads TGTGCCAGCAGTTTATATACAGGGTCGAACACTGAAGCTTTCTTT. Translating gives CASSLYTGSNTEAFF.